These 28 T cell receptor beta chains were all obtained from the same sample, sequenced in a study of shared clonotypes between healthy human individuals. The protocol was immunoSEQ multiplex PCR, while the TCRdb copy is restricted to in-frame clones and leaves out a portion. The sample records roughly 2.1 million clones, 93% being singletons. Naive CD8 cells were CD45RO-negative, positively selected for CCR7, excluding terminally differentiated effector memory CD45RA+ cells. The specimen was naive CD8+ T cells from PBMCs. All receptors come from a young man in good health. Some clones in this sample may be carry-over from other donors' samples.

The genes are TRBV19 and TRBJ1-4; D call uncertain. The CDR3 totals 15 residues. Germline lookup yields CDR1 LNHDA and CDR2 SQIVND (reference sequence). Trimming removed 5 bases at V and 3 bases at J, with 13 bases between. The CDR3 region is CASSDRRLANEKLFF. The DNA of the CDR3 is TGTGCCAGTAGTGACCGGAGGTTGGCTAATGAAAAACTGTTTTTT.

V is TRBV21-1 and J is TRBJ1-2. TRBV21-1 is a pseudogene. CDR3 size: 16 residues. This CDR3 reads CASPANRVEGGHGYTF. CDR3 bases: TGTGCCAGCCCAGCAAATCGGGTTGAGGGAGGGCATGGCTACACCTTC.

CDR3 residues: CASSELAGEQPQHF. Written as DNA, the CDR3 is TGTGCCAGCAGTGAACTGGCAGGGGAACAGCCCCAGCATTTT. The chain is built from TRBV6-1 and TRBJ1-5; TRBD1 is a possible D gene (6 bases). Germline CDR1 MNHNS, CDR2 SASEGT. This CDR3 is 14 amino acids long. The ends were cut back, 2 bases at V and 7 bases at J, with 12 bases in the middle.

This chain uses TRBV18 with TRBJ2-7, with 10 bases aligning to TRBD1. Germline CDR1 reads KGHSH; CDR2 reads LQKENI. The CDR3 loop spans 13 amino acids. The V and J ends lost 7 bases and 2 bases, in that order; junction bases with no gene match: 2. For the CDR3, the DNA is TGTGCCAGCTTTGGACAGGGGGCCTACGAGCAGTACTTC. Translating gives CASFGQGAYEQYF. Full variable domain (remainder filled in from reference TRBV18 and TRBJ2-7): NAGVMQNPRHLVRRRGQEARLRCSPMKGHSHVYWYRQLPEEGLKFMVYLQKENIIDESGMPKERFSAEFPKEGPSILRIQQVVRGDSAAYFCASFGQGAYEQYFGPGTRLTVT.

For the CDR3, the DNA is TGTGCCAGCAGTGAAGCGACAGATTTGATAAGGGGGGAGCTGTTTTTT. Translating it yields CASSEATDLIRGELFF. The chain combines TRBV2 with TRBJ2-2, with TRBD1 as a possible D gene (5 bases). Germline V gene data show CDR1 as SNHLY and CDR2 as FYNNEI. Between the trimmed V and J ends, which lost 0 bases and 8 bases, there was a span of 16 bases. The CDR3 loop spans 16 amino acids. Supplemented by reference TRBV2 and TRBJ2-2, the full variable domain reads EPEVTQTPSHQVTQMGQEVILRCVPISNHLYFYWYRQILGQKVEFLVSFYNNEISEKSEIFDDQFSVERPDGSNFTLKIRSTKLEDSAMYFCASSEATDLIRGELFFGEGSRLTVL.

The chain couples TRBV11-2 to TRBJ2-7, with D tentatively TRBD2 (5 bases). Trimming shortened V by 0 bases and J by 2 bases, and 11 bases separated the two germline ends. CDR1 is SGHAT and CDR2 is FQNNGV in the germline V gene. CDR3 length: 15 residues. CDR3 nucleotides: TGTGCCAGCAGCTTAGATCGGGGAGTCCCCTACGAGCAGTACTTC. Translated: CASSLDRGVPYEQYF.

The chain uses TRBV4-1 and TRBJ2-7; 8 bases map to TRBD1. CDR1 and CDR2 (germline): MGHRA, YSYEKL. With V trimmed by 1 base and J by 2 bases, 7 bases remained unmatched. This CDR3 region has 16 residues. The CDR3 sequence: CASSQGAGTGTYEQYF. The DNA of the CDR3 is TGCGCCAGCAGCCAAGGGGCCGGGACAGGAACCTACGAGCAGTACTTC.

The CDR3 spells CASSSRQGNYEQYF. In DNA form, the CDR3 reads TGTGCCAGCAGTTCGAGACAGGGAAACTACGAGCAGTACTTC. V usage is TRBV27 and J usage is TRBJ2-7; 7 bases are shared with TRBD1. This CDR3 contains 14 residues. Germline assignment: CDR1 MNHEY and CDR2 SMNVEV (reference sequence). The junction had 6 bases not matched to a gene; V was cut back by 4 bases and J by 3 bases.

This chain joins TRBV19 and TRBJ2-2; 7 positions match TRBD2. This CDR3 has 16 amino acids. The ends lost 5 bases at V and 5 bases at J; junction bases unmatched: 11. Germline CDR1 reads LNHDA; CDR2 reads SQIVND (reference sequence). The CDR3 loop reads CASSPLMVAGTGELFF. In DNA, the CDR3 is TGTGCCAGTAGTCCCCTTATGGTAGCGGGTACCGGGGAGCTGTTTTTT.

The CDR3 region is CASSLGIRGGTGELFF. In DNA, the CDR3 is TGTGCCAGCAGTTTGGGAATCCGGGGCGGCACCGGGGAGCTGTTTTTT. The V and J genes are TRBV27 and TRBJ2-2; possibly TRBD1 or TRBD2 for D (5 bases each). Germline-derived CDR1 and CDR2 are MNHEY and SMNVEV (reference sequence). V shed 3 bases and J shed 4 bases, with 15 bases lying between them. The CDR3 covers 16 residues.

The chain couples TRBV4-3 to TRBJ2-7; D gene ambiguous. V was clipped by 0 bases and J by 2 bases, with 11 bases between them. The CDR3 contains 15 residues. Germline CDR1 and CDR2: LGHNA and YSLEER. The CDR3 protein is CASSQDIGPTYEQYF. In nucleotides, the CDR3 is TGCGCCAGCAGCCAAGATATAGGGCCAACCTACGAGCAGTACTTC.

This clone was counted only a few times. The rearrangement joins TRBV2 to TRBJ1-1, with 8 bases matching TRBD1. Germline CDR1 reads SNHLY; CDR2 reads FYNNEI. The ends lost 7 bases at V and 5 bases at J; junction bases unmatched: 9. The CDR3 totals 14 residues. This chain's CDR3 is CASTQGDVQTEAFF. CDR3 DNA: TGTGCCAGCACACAGGGGGATGTACAAACTGAAGCTTTCTTT.

J is TRBJ2-4 and V is TRBV4-1; D remains ambiguous. This CDR3 region has 16 residues. Germline assignment: CDR1 MGHRA and CDR2 YSYEKL. The V gene lost 0 bases and the J gene lost 1 base, with 10 bases spanning the gap. CDR3 loop: CASSQDSWQAKNIQYF. CDR3 DNA sequence: TGCGCCAGCAGCCAAGATTCTTGGCAGGCCAAAAACATTCAGTACTTC.

The chain joins TRBV27 to TRBJ1-5, with D perhaps TRBD1 (6 bases). Between the trimmed V and J ends, which lost 3 bases and 3 bases, there was a span of 9 bases. The germline V gene encodes CDR1 MNHEY and CDR2 SMNVEV (reference sequence). The CDR3 is 14 amino acids. The CDR3 loop is CASSLGADNQPQHF. The CDR3 DNA is TGTGCCAGCAGTTTGGGGGCAGACAATCAGCCCCAGCATTTT.

The chain carries TRBV15 and TRBJ1-2, with 7 bases that match TRBD1. CDR3 length equals 14 residues. Per germline, CDR1 LNHNV and CDR2 YYDKDF (reference sequence). J gave up 8 bases and V 0 bases, and 6 bases lay outside the gene matches. CDR3 sequence (DNA): TGTGCCACCAGCAGAGAAGATCAGGGACAGGGCTACACCTTC. This codes for CATSREDQGQGYTF.

The chain links TRBV28 to TRBJ2-7, with 11 nucleotides matching TRBD2. The CDR3 extends over 18 amino acids. Germline V gene lookup returns CDR1 MDHEN and CDR2 SYDVKM. V lost 5 bases, J lost 4 bases, and 16 bases stayed unmatched. CDR3 loop: CASSTLLLAGEEKYEQYF. CDR3 coding DNA: TGTGCCAGCAGTACCTTATTACTAGCGGGAGAGGAAAAGTACGAGCAGTACTTC.

In its sample, this clone was seen once. The chain is built from TRBV10-3 and TRBJ2-1; TRBD2 matches at 9 bases. J lost 8 bases, V lost 3 bases, and 5 bases had no gene match. Germline loops: CDR1 ENHRY, CDR2 SYGVKD. CDR3 length: 14 residues. In nucleotides, the CDR3 is TGTGCCATCAGTGATCAGCGGGAGGTCTATGAGCAGTTCTTC. Its translation: CAISDQREVYEQFF.

The chain recombines TRBV27 with TRBJ2-5, with D maybe TRBD1 (5 bases). The CDR3 extends over 14 amino acids. The ends were cut back, 1 base at V and 3 bases at J, with 9 bases in the middle. Per germline, CDR1 MNHEY and CDR2 SMNVEV (reference sequence). The CDR3: CASSLLGVKETQYF. In nucleotides, the CDR3 is TGTGCCAGCAGTTTATTAGGGGTGAAAGAGACCCAGTACTTC.

The chain combines TRBV5-5 with TRBJ2-3; TRBD2 matches at 7 bases. The CDR3 is 14 residues long. From germline, CDR1 is SGHKS and CDR2 YYEKEE (reference sequence). V was pared by 1 base and J by 5 bases, with 4 bases of the junction left unmatched. The CDR3 DNA reads TGTGCCAGCAGCTTGAGGAGGGAGGGAGATACGCAGTATTTT. Translation: CASSLRREGDTQYF.

The rearrangement uses TRBV7-8 and TRBJ1-1, with D perhaps TRBD1 (6 bases). V gave up 3 bases and J gave up 0 bases, with 11 bases separating them. This CDR3 is 15 amino acids long. The germline gives CDR1 SGHVS, CDR2 FQNEAQ. The CDR3 coding sequence is TGTGCCAGCAGCTTGCTGGGGGACATGAACACTGAAGCTTTCTTT. Protein: CASSLLGDMNTEAFF.

The chain links TRBV5-6 to TRBJ2-2; the D gene could be TRBD1 or TRBD2 (5 bases each). The CDR3 runs to 15 residues. The V end was cut by 2 bases, the J end by 1 base, with 9 bases between. Germline CDR1 SGHDT, CDR2 YYEEEE. CDR3 loop: CASSFPRGNTGELFF. CDR3 coding DNA: TGTGCCAGCAGCTTTCCGAGGGGGAACACCGGGGAGCTGTTTTTT.

The rearrangement joins TRBV28 to TRBJ1-1, with D perhaps matching TRBD1 (6 bases). The CDR3 has 15 residues. V gave up 6 bases and J gave up 6 bases, with 20 bases separating them. Germline CDR1 is MDHEN and CDR2 is SYDVKM. In nucleotides, the CDR3 is TGTGCCAGCAGCCAATCTAACAGGGTTAGCCCTGAAGCTTTCTTT. Protein product: CASSQSNRVSPEAFF.

As concerns this clone: The identical CDR3 is also encoded by other nucleotide sequences in the sample. The chain links TRBV9 to TRBJ2-3; 8 bases align to TRBD1. Losses at the gene ends were 0 bases for V and 3 bases for J; bases not matched to a gene: 3. This CDR3 contains 15 residues. Germline loops: CDR1 SGDLS, CDR2 YYNGEE. The CDR3 nucleotides are TGTGCCAGCAGCGTAGGGACAGGGAGGACAGATACGCAGTATTTT. Its translation: CASSVGTGRTDTQYF.

This clone was detected only once. The chain couples TRBV23-1 to TRBJ1-1; TRBD1 is a possible D gene (5 bases). TRBV23-1 is flagged as an ORF with uncertain function. Trimming shortened V by 4 bases and J by 5 bases, and 20 bases separated the two germline ends. The CDR3 is made up of 16 amino acids. The CDR3 reads CASSRPGPGKGTEAFF. The CDR3 nucleotides are TGCGCCAGCAGTCGCCCAGGGCCGGGAAAGGGAACTGAAGCTTTCTTT.

With regard to this clone: Other nucleotide sequences in the sample specify the same CDR3. The V and J genes are TRBV27 and TRBJ2-1; 10 bases match TRBD2. Germline assignment: CDR1 MNHEY and CDR2 SMNVEV (reference sequence). This CDR3 is built from 16 residues. Trimming took 0 bases from V and 2 from J; bases not matched to a gene: 1. In nucleotides, the CDR3 is TGTGCCAGCAGTTTATCGCTAGCGGGGGCCTACAATGAGCAGTTCTTC. Its protein is CASSLSLAGAYNEQFF.

The J gene is TRBJ2-3, the V gene TRBV7-9, with 7 bases lining up with TRBD1. The CDR3 totals 17 residues. Per the germline V gene, CDR1 is SEHNR and CDR2 is FQNEAQ (reference sequence). V shed 5 bases and J 7 bases; nucleotides not matched to a gene: 18. Here the CDR3 DNA reads TGTGCCAGCAGCCAGCCTAGACAGGGCGGTCTTGTGTATACGCAGTATTTT. It is translated as CASSQPRQGGLVYTQYF. The variable domain in full, completed from reference TRBV7-9 and TRBJ2-3, reads DTGVSQNPRHKITKRGQNVTFRCDPISEHNRLYWYRQTLGQGPEFLTYFQNEAQLEKSRLLSDRFSAERPKGSFSTLEIQRTEQGDSAMYLCASSQPRQGGLVYTQYFGPGTRLTVL.

The chain employs TRBV7-9 and TRBJ2-7; 7 nucleotides line up with TRBD2. The CDR3 loop spans 15 amino acids. V shed 5 bases and J 2 bases; nucleotides not matched to a gene: 9. Germline CDR1 is SEHNR and CDR2 is FQNEAQ (reference sequence). In DNA, the CDR3 is TGTGCCAGCAGCCCAGAGGGAGGGGTTACCTACGAGCAGTACTTC. This encodes CASSPEGGVTYEQYF.

This clone was seen a handful of times. The chain uses TRBV4-1 and TRBJ1-5; D is undetermined. The CDR3 is 15 residues long. Trimming removed 4 bases at V and 1 base at J, with 11 bases between. Germline V gene data show CDR1 as MGHRA and CDR2 as YSYEKL. The CDR3 DNA is TGCGCCAGCAGCCCTCTAGTGACGAGCAATCAGCCCCAGCATTTT. Translated: CASSPLVTSNQPQHF.